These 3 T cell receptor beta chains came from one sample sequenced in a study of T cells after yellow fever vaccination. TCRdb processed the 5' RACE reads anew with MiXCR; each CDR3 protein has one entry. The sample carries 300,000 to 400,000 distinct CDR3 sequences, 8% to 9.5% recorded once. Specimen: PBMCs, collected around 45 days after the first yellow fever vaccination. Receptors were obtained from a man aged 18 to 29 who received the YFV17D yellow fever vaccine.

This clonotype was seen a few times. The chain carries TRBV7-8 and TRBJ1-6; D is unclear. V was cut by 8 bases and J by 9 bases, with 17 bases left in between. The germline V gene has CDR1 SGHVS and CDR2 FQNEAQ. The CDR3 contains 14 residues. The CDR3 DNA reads TGTGCCAGCCTCTTGTTGGCAGGAGTTTCACCCCTCCACTTT. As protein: CASLLLAGVSPLHF.

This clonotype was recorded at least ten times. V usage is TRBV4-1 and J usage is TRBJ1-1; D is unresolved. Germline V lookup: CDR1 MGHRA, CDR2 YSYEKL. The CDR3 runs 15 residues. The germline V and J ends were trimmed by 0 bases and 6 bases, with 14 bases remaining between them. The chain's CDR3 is CASSQDLPGLAEAFF. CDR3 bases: TGCGCCAGCAGCCAAGATCTGCCAGGCCTGGCTGAAGCTTTCTTT.

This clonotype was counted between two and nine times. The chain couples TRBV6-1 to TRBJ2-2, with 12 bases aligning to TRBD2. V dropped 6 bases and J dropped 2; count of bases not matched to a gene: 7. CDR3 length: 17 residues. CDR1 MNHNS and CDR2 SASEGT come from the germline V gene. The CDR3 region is CASRQTSGGVNTGELFF. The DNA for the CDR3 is TGTGCCAGCAGGCAGACTAGCGGGGGAGTAAACACCGGGGAGCTGTTTTTT.